This is a list of T cell receptor beta chains from one sample in a study of T-cell memory formation after mild COVID-19. TCRdb processed the 5' RACE reads anew with MiXCR; each CDR3 protein has one entry. The sample has a few hundred thousand distinct CDR3 sequences, around 15% seen once. The source material was PBMCs or a T cell subset sorted from them (not recorded which). The receptors here all came from a man in his late teens or twenties who had mild COVID-19 (a few samples of this study predate the infection). Cell type and time point are not known. The CDR3 runs from the conserved cysteine through the conserved F or W. A D gene is named only where the DNA matches it firmly. Clone size is stated in some rows and not others, as once, few, many or a class when expanded.

J,size,length,V,D,DNA,CDR3
TRBJ2-3,many,14,TRBV20-1,TRBD2,TGCAGTGCTAGAGTCGCGGGGGGGGCAGATACGCAGTATTTT,CSARVAGGADTQYF
TRBJ1-6,NA,13,TRBV12-3/TRBV12-4,NA,TGTGCCAGCAGTTTGGGCAGGAATTCACCCCTCCACTTT,CASSLGRNSPLHF
TRBJ1-2,NA,15,TRBV9,NA,TGTGCCAGCAGCGTAATCGCGGGTGAGACGGGTGGCTACACCTTC,CASSVIAGETGGYTF
TRBJ2-1,few,14,TRBV20-1,NA,TGCAGTGCTTCTCCTAGAGGCCGCTACAATGAGCAGTTCTTC,CSASPRGRYNEQFF
TRBJ2-7,NA,15,TRBV6-5,TRBD2,TGTGCCAGCAGGGGCACTAGCGTCTCGTCCTACGAGCAGTACTTC,CASRGTSVSSYEQYF
TRBJ2-1,few,14,TRBV6-2/TRBV6-3,NA,TGTGCCAGCAGTTACGACGGTCCCCTAGATGAGCAGTTCTTC,CASSYDGPLDEQFF
TRBJ2-1,NA,15,TRBV6-5,NA,TGTGCCAGCAGTTACGGACCTTCACTCGGCAATGAGCAGTTCTTC,CASSYGPSLGNEQFF
TRBJ2-7,few,12,TRBV7-6,TRBD2,TGTGCCAGCAGCGCGGGGGCCTACGAGCAGTACTTC,CASSAGAYEQYF
TRBJ1-1,few,15,TRBV7-2,TRBD1,TGTGCCAGCAGCCGTAGGACAGGGCCATACACTGAAGCTTTCTTT,CASSRRTGPYTEAFF
TRBJ1-6,many,15,TRBV12-3/TRBV12-4,NA,TGTGCCAGCAGTTTGGTTGGGCAGGGAAATTCACCCCTCCACTTT,CASSLVGQGNSPLHF
TRBJ2-5,NA,14,TRBV20-1,NA,TGCAGTGCTAGAGGCTGGACAGCCCAAGAGACCCAGTACTTC,CSARGWTAQETQYF
TRBJ2-2,NA,12,TRBV6-2/TRBV6-3,NA,TGTGCCAGCAGCTTCGGGTTCGGGGAGCTGTTTTTT,CASSFGFGELFF
TRBJ2-1,NA,12,TRBV24-1,TRBD2,TGTGCCACTGCCCGGGAGGACAATGAGCAGTTCTTC,CATAREDNEQFF
TRBJ1-1,many,15,TRBV6-2/TRBV6-3,TRBD1,TGTGCCAGCAGTTACCCTTGGTACAGGGGCAAGGGAGCTTTCTTT,CASSYPWYRGKGAFF
TRBJ2-5,many,15,TRBV5-1,TRBD2,TGCGCCAGCAGCTTGACTAGCGGGGGGCAAGAGACCCAGTACTTC,CASSLTSGGQETQYF
TRBJ1-6,NA,16,TRBV2,NA,TGTGCCAGCAGTGGTCCCGGGACTTCATCGGGATCACCCCTCCACTTT,CASSGPGTSSGSPLHF
TRBJ2-3,few,14,TRBV5-1,NA,TGCGCCAGCAGCTTTCTTGGACCCACAGATACGCAGTATTTT,CASSFLGPTDTQYF
TRBJ2-1,NA,13,TRBV19,NA,TGTGCCAGTAGTATAGTGATGGACAATGAGCAGTTCTTC,CASSIVMDNEQFF
TRBJ2-2,NA,19,TRBV6-2/TRBV6-3,TRBD2,TGTGCCAGCAGATTCCCTTTACTAGCGGGGGGAAGAGACACCGGGGAGCTGTTTTTT,CASRFPLLAGGRDTGELFF
TRBJ1-1,NA,15,TRBV7-9,TRBD1,TGTGCCAGCAGCCCGAGACAGGGGCTGGGCACTGAAGCTTTCTTT,CASSPRQGLGTEAFF
TRBJ1-1,few,13,TRBV29-1,NA,TGCAGCGTGACAGTGATCTCGAACACTGAAGCTTTCTTT,CSVTVISNTEAFF
TRBJ1-1,NA,14,TRBV6-5,TRBD1,TGTGCCAGCAGTTACTCAGGGCCAGGGGGTGAAGCTTTCTTT,CASSYSGPGGEAFF
TRBJ1-1,NA,17,TRBV5-1,TRBD1,TGCGCCAGCAGCGTTATGGGAAGCCGACAGGGAGGGCGCGGCGCTTTCTTT,CASSVMGSRQGGRGAFF
TRBJ1-5,NA,17,TRBV18,TRBD1,TGTGCCAGCTCACTTCGAGGGACAGGGGGCGCGGATCAGCCCCAGCATTTT,CASSLRGTGGADQPQHF
TRBJ2-3,NA,15,TRBV28,TRBD1,TGTGCCAGCAGTTTATACCACAGGGGTGGGGATACGCAGTATTTT,CASSLYHRGGDTQYF
TRBJ1-1,NA,13,TRBV6-5,NA,TGTGCCAGCAGTCCGGACCTCTCGGATGAAGCTTTCTTT,CASSPDLSDEAFF
TRBJ1-4,few,16,TRBV5-1,NA,TGCGCCAGCAGCCAGGCCCGGGCAGTGACTAATGAAAAACTGTTTTTT,CASSQARAVTNEKLFF
TRBJ1-1,few,13,TRBV7-2,NA,TGTGCCAGCACCTTTCGGAGGCACACTGAAGCTTTCTTT,CASTFRRHTEAFF
TRBJ2-1,few,12,TRBV19,NA,TGTGCCAGTAGTATATCAAGCTATGAGCAGTTCTTC,CASSISSYEQFF
TRBJ1-2,few,12,TRBV6-6,TRBD1,TGTGCCATTCGACAGGGGGCGGAGGGCTACACCTTC,CAIRQGAEGYTF